Listed below are T cell receptor beta chains from one sample, sequenced in a study of patients and donors after allogeneic stem cell transplantation. Each CDR3 protein is one row after TCRdb ran MiXCR on the RT-PCR reads. The sample includes around 150,000 distinct CDR3 sequences, about 29% seen only once; the top ten take about 3.3%. Sequencing input: blood, either unsorted or a sorted T cell fraction (not recorded which). All receptors derive from a human donor who was either an allogeneic HSCT recipient or a stem cell or donor lymphocyte infusion donor (not recorded which). It is not recorded whose cells these are; they may come from a transplant donor. The CDR3 runs from the conserved cysteine through the conserved F or W. Each record gives: clone size, V gene, J gene, D gene, CDR3 protein, CDR3 DNA. D genes are given only for firm matches. Expanded clones get a size class; other rows say once, few or many, or leave the size out.

>once|TRBV5-1|TRBJ2-5|TRBD1
CASSSRQGDETQYF
TGCGCCAGCAGCTCTAGACAGGGGGACGAGACCCAGTACTTC
>few|TRBV30|TRBJ1-1|.
CAWSVGEFTEAFF
TGTGCCTGGAGTGTAGGTGAATTCACTGAAGCTTTCTTT
>few|TRBV7-2|TRBJ1-1|.
CASSLRARSTEAFF
TGTGCCAGCAGCTTACGGGCGAGGTCCACTGAAGCTTTCTTT
>few|TRBV13|TRBJ2-4|TRBD1
CASSRIPGQENIQYF
TGTGCCAGCAGCCGTATTCCGGGACAGGAAAACATTCAGTACTTC
>.|TRBV20-1|TRBJ2-3|TRBD2
CSAKAGGANTDTQYF
TGCAGTGCTAAGGCGGGAGGGGCGAACACAGATACGCAGTATTTT
>once|TRBV20-1|TRBJ2-3|TRBD2
CSAGRTSGSDTQYF
TGCAGTGCTGGGCGGACTAGCGGGTCGGATACGCAGTATTTT
>few|TRBV4-2|TRBJ2-1|TRBD2
CASSLLAGNNEQFF
TGTGCCAGCAGCCTCCTAGCGGGGAACAATGAGCAGTTCTTC
>.|TRBV28|TRBJ2-7|.
CASSGLGQGAYEQYF
TGTGCCAGCAGTGGCTTAGGTCAAGGGGCCTACGAGCAGTACTTC
>.|TRBV28|TRBJ1-5|.
CASSEAAHQPQHF
TGTGCCAGCAGTGAGGCCGCTCATCAGCCCCAGCATTTT
>.|TRBV25-1|TRBJ2-7|.
CASSEIGLPYEQYF
TGTGCCAGCAGTGAAATCGGACTTCCCTACGAGCAGTACTTC
>.|TRBV7-2|TRBJ2-2|.
CASSLVNRGTPGSCFF
.
>once|TRBV20-1|TRBJ2-2|.
CSASRNTGELFF
TGCAGTGCGTCAAGGAACACCGGGGAGCTGTTTTTT
>few|TRBV12-3/TRBV12-4|TRBJ2-2|.
CASSKFWGTGELFF
TGTGCCAGCAGCAAGTTCTGGGGCACCGGGGAGCTGTTTTTT
>few|TRBV9|TRBJ2-3|TRBD2
CASSKLAGSTDTQYF
TGTGCCAGCAGCAAACTAGCGGGAAGCACAGATACGCAGTATTTT
>few|TRBV24-1|TRBJ2-7|TRBD1
CATSDETGGLDEQYF
TGTGCCACCAGTGATGAGACAGGGGGCTTGGACGAGCAGTACTTC
>.|TRBV27|TRBJ2-7|TRBD1
CASSWTGEPYEQYF
TGTGCCAGCAGTTGGACAGGGGAGCCCTACGAGCAGTACTTC
>.|TRBV14|TRBJ2-7|.
CASSQAPGRAYEQYF
TGTGCCAGCAGCCAAGCCCCGGGCAGAGCCTACGAGCAGTACTTC
>.|TRBV28|TRBJ1-2|.
CASSFWGYGYTF
TGTGCCAGCAGTTTTTGGGGCTATGGCTACACCTTC
>.|TRBV5-6|TRBJ2-7|.
CASSFRLPSYEQYF
TGTGCCAGCAGCTTTCGACTACCCTCCTACGAGCAGTACTTC
>many|TRBV4-2|TRBJ1-2|.
CASSQDTGRQGWYGYTF
TGTGCCAGCAGCCAAGATACAGGTCGGCAGGGCTGGTATGGCTACACCTTC
>.|TRBV5-4|TRBJ2-7|.
CASSLGDYEQYF
TGTGCCAGCAGCTTGGGAGACTACGAGCAGTACTTC
>few|TRBV29-1|TRBJ2-1|.
CSAPWPSYNEQFF
TGCAGCGCCCCGTGGCCCTCCTACAATGAGCAGTTCTTC
>.|TRBV28|TRBJ2-3|.
CASSGSGGTDTQYF
TGTGCCAGCAGCGGTTCGGGTGGAACAGATACGCAGTATTTT
>few|TRBV9|TRBJ1-1|.
CASSLSPGGVNTEAFF
TGTGCCAGCAGCCTTTCCCCTGGGGGGGTAAACACTGAAGCTTTCTTT
>.|TRBV28|TRBJ1-2|.
CASVEGTTNYGYTF
TGTGCCAGCGTCGAGGGCACCACTAACTATGGCTACACCTTC
>few|TRBV29-1|TRBJ2-7|TRBD2
CSVEVGREWSYEQYF
TGCAGCGTTGAAGTGGGGCGGGAGTGGAGCTACGAGCAGTACTTC
>.|TRBV24-1|TRBJ2-2|.
CATSPSNTGELFF
TGTGCCACCTCTCCTAGCAACACCGGGGAGCTGTTTTTT
>.|TRBV27|TRBJ2-7|TRBD2
CASSLSSGLAATYEQYF
TGTGCCAGCAGTTTATCCAGCGGACTAGCGGCCACCTACGAGCAGTACTTC
>many|TRBV4-2|TRBJ1-2|.
CASSHGSARDGYTF
TGTGCCAGCAGCCACGGGTCAGCAAGAGATGGCTACACCTTC
>.|TRBV5-6|TRBJ1-5|.
CASSLAPPGNQPQHF
TGTGCCAGCAGCTTGGCCCCACCCGGTAATCAGCCCCAGCATTTT
>few|TRBV7-9|TRBJ1-3|.
CASSSSGATGNTIYF
TGTGCCAGCAGCTCTTCAGGGGCCACTGGAAACACCATATATTTT
>many|TRBV10-3|TRBJ1-1|.
CAIMGPLFTEAFF
TGTGCCATCATGGGACCGCTATTCACTGAAGCTTTCTTT
>.|TRBV12-3/TRBV12-4|TRBJ1-5|.
CASRSSGVGGPQHF
TGTGCCAGCAGGTCCTCGGGCGTCGGGGGGCCCCAGCATTTT
>few|TRBV12-3/TRBV12-4|TRBJ2-3|.
CASSFRLIDTQYF
TGTGCCAGCAGTTTCAGGCTGATAGATACGCAGTATTTT
>few|TRBV29-1|TRBJ2-5|TRBD1
CSVVGRGPETQYF
TGCAGCGTTGTTGGCAGGGGGCCAGAGACCCAGTACTTC
>.|TRBV29-1|TRBJ2-5|TRBD1
CSVTGTGETQYF
TGCAGCGTTACCGGGACAGGGGAGACCCAGTACTTC
>many|TRBV28|TRBJ2-7|TRBD1
CASSDRGFNEQYF
TGTGCCAGCAGTGACAGGGGGTTCAACGAGCAGTACTTC
>few|TRBV20-1|TRBJ2-2|.
CSAPSTRGDTGELFF
TGCAGCGCCCCCTCAACGCGCGGCGACACCGGGGAGCTGTTTTTT
>.|TRBV28|TRBJ2-2|TRBD1
CASSTWTGDLTGELFF
TGTGCCAGCAGTACATGGACAGGGGATCTGACCGGGGAGCTGTTTTTT
>.|TRBV7-7|TRBJ2-5|TRBD2
CASREQTSGSVETQYF
TGTGCTAGCAGAGAGCAGACTAGCGGGAGTGTCGAGACCCAGTACTTC
>.|TRBV3-1|TRBJ1-6|.
CASSRGTAGSPLHF
TGTGCCAGCAGCCGAGGGACGGCGGGTTCACCCCTCCACTTT
>.|TRBV6-5|TRBJ2-1|TRBD1
CASSSGPRDRGLSEQFF
TGTGCCAGCAGTTCGGGGCCTCGGGACAGGGGGCTTAGTGAGCAGTTCTTC
>.|TRBV4-1|TRBJ2-3|.
CASSQDTRRRADTQYF
TGCGCCAGCAGCCAAGATACTAGGAGGAGGGCAGATACGCAGTATTTT
>.|TRBV6-5|TRBJ2-7|.
CASSYLSVIGANEQYF
TGTGCCAGCAGTTACCTATCGGTCATAGGGGCGAACGAGCAGTACTTC
>few|TRBV6-6|TRBJ2-3|TRBD2
CASRSSGRMADTQYF
TGTGCCAGCAGAAGTAGCGGGAGAATGGCAGATACGCAGTATTTT
>few|TRBV2|TRBJ1-1|.
CASTQVMEAFF
TGTGCCAGCACCCAAGTCATGGAGGCTTTCTTT
>once|TRBV11-1|TRBJ2-6|.
CASSPLRTSGANVLTF
TGTGCCAGCAGCCCCCTTCGGACGTCCGGGGCCAACGTCCTGACTTTC
>.|TRBV15|TRBJ2-5|.
CATSRGGGGETQYF
TGTGCCACCAGCAGAGGGGGCGGAGGAGAGACCCAGTACTTC